This T cell receptor beta chain stems from a study of T cells in localized non-small cell lung cancer. Study-level points and caveats: Of the top 100 tumor clones, median around 60 were in adjacent lung, about 30 among its top 100. The tumor had only one region sequenced, so heterogeneity remains possible. Uninvolved adjacent lung had more T cell clonality than any other tissue, topping tumor.

The data were produced by immunoSEQ multiplex PCR, yet TCRdb's version contains in-frame clones alone and is incomplete. The sample lists 2,100 or so clones; approximately 40% were seen once. Regarding this clone: The antigen is unknown.

This receptor was identified in a male donor older than 55 with stage II squamous cell lung carcinoma. Sequenced here: lung tumor tissue, sampled before any cancer treatment.

The CDR3 loop reads CASSLAGGGVNEQYF. DNA for the CDR3: TGCGCCAGCAGCCTTGCTGGGGGGGGAGTCAACGAGCAGTACTTC. The rearrangement links TRBV1 to TRBJ2-7; the DNA was not used to check the table's D call, TRBD2. TRBV1 is tagged as a pseudogene. This CDR3 comprises 15 residues.